This TCR beta chain stems from a study of cytomegalovirus exposure and HLA in healthy donors. Findings and limits, study-wide: Cytomegalovirus status was reportedly diagnosed by the classifier with high specificity and sensitivity. HLA-A and HLA-B allele assignments for most subjects were reportedly predicted accurately using TCR beta sequences. In vitro work confirmed that a few CMV-associated chains recognize CMV antigens. Earlier analysis found most TCR beta V segments productive about 87% or about 30% of the time.

Germline-derived CDR1 and CDR2 are SGHTA and FQGNSA. V gave up 2 bases and J gave up 6 bases; unmatched junction bases: 5. This CDR3 is built from 15 residues. This clone showed up just a few times. Its target is not known. Amplification used 60 Vbeta primers and 13 Jbeta primers. Here immunoSEQ multiplex PCR was the method, and the copy in TCRdb shows in-frame clones only, minus some. The table shows tens of thousands of clones, with 65% to 75% occurring only once. Material: PBMCs. The V call is TRBV7-2, the J call TRBJ2-1; 9 nucleotides align to TRBD1. This sequence was found in a man between 50 and 59 years old in good health and CMV-seropositive. As DNA, the CDR3 is TGTGCCAGCAGCTTAACGGGACAGGGCTTCAATGAGCAGTTCTTC. Residues: CASSLTGQGFNEQFF.